The present TCR beta chain was sequenced within a study of Graves' ophthalmopathy and Graves' hyperthyroidism. Study outcomes and limitations: The blood repertoire also included most expanded thyroid clonotypes above 0.001 frequency. The 13-signature model separated ophthalmopathy from stable hyperthyroidism at roughly 90% sensitivity and approximately 79% specificity. Ophthalmopathy progression cases were predicted by the model with roughly 68% sensitivity and 72.22% specificity.

Other autoimmune diseases, uncontrolled infections, pregnancy and lactation each led to patient exclusion. The authors amplified TCR beta CDR3 regions from RNA transcripts. Second-round multiplex PCR came after first-round RT-PCR with HTBI primers. TCRdb re-analysed the multiplex PCR reads in MiXCR, keeping a single row per CDR3 protein. Among 660,000 or so distinct CDR3 sequences listed, about 40% were seen once. The V end lost 5 bases, the J end lost 4 bases, and 11 bases lay between the germline ends. Germline V CDR1 and CDR2: SGHVS, FNYEAQ. The CDR3 runs 14 residues. This clonotype was seen once. The antigen remains unidentified.

V usage is TRBV7-6 and J usage is TRBJ2-2, with a weak D call TRBD1 (6 bases). The sample taken for sequencing was peripheral blood. The sequence derives from an adult man with Graves' ophthalmopathy. CDR3 in amino acids: CASSTTRGTGELFF. The DNA of the CDR3 is TGTGCCAGCAGCACGACCAGGGGCACCGGGGAGCTGTTTTTT.